These T cell receptor beta chains were read from a single sample in a study of Graves' ophthalmopathy and Graves' hyperthyroidism. TCRdb redid the calling of the multiplex PCR reads with MiXCR, one entry per CDR3 protein. The data show over 200,000 distinct CDR3 sequences, around 28% seen once. The sequenced sample consisted of peripheral blood. The origin of the receptors is a man aged 50 to 59 with Graves' ophthalmopathy. The CDR3 runs from the conserved cysteine through the conserved F or W. The D gene is left open where the match is weak. Only some rows state a clone size, as once, few, many or a class for expanded clones.

abundance,d_gene,j_gene,v_gene,len,CDR3aa,CDR3nt
many,.,TRBJ1-1,TRBV5-1,14,CASSLARRYTEAFF,TGCGCCAGCAGCTTGGCCCGGAGATACACTGAAGCTTTCTTT
once,.,TRBJ2-5,TRBV7-2,16,CASSSSRYLPQETQYF,TGTGCCAGCAGCTCATCTCGATACCTTCCCCAAGAGACCCAGTACTTC
many,.,TRBJ2-7,TRBV28,13,CASIDRTSYEQYF,TGTGCCAGCATAGACAGGACCTCCTACGAGCAGTACTTC
many,.,TRBJ1-1,TRBV29-1,15,CSATRGVPSNTEAFF,TGCAGCGCCACTAGGGGGGTCCCCTCGAACACTGAAGCTTTCTTT
.,TRBD2,TRBJ2-7,TRBV6-2/TRBV6-3,16,CASSGWGLAGANEQYF,TGTGCCAGCAGTGGCTGGGGACTAGCGGGAGCAAACGAGCAGTACTTC
.,.,TRBJ1-1,TRBV20-1,13,CSAREDWNTEAFF,TGCAGTGCTAGAGAGGACTGGAACACTGAAGCTTTCTTT
.,TRBD1,TRBJ1-2,TRBV6-1,15,CASRQNLGTAYGYTF,TGTGCCAGCAGACAAAATCTCGGGACAGCCTATGGCTACACCTTC
once,.,TRBJ1-1,TRBV12-3/TRBV12-4,12,CASSLIKTEAFF,TGTGCCAGCAGTTTAATAAAGACTGAAGCTTTCTTT
many,TRBD2,TRBJ2-2,TRBV15,16,CATSKEAGANTGELFF,TGTGCCACCAGCAAAGAAGCGGGGGCCAACACCGGGGAGCTGTTTTTT
once,.,TRBJ2-7,TRBV19,13,CASSMGNSYEQYF,TGTGCCAGTAGTATGGGCAACTCCTACGAGCAGTACTTC
many,.,TRBJ1-5,TRBV28,15,CASSLSGVGNQPQHF,TGTGCCAGCAGTTTGTCGGGGGTGGGCAATCAGCCCCAGCATTTT
.,.,TRBJ2-5,TRBV30,14,CAWSGDAFQETQYF,TGTGCCTGGAGCGGGGACGCTTTCCAAGAGACCCAGTACTTC
once,.,TRBJ1-1,TRBV6-2/TRBV6-3,16,CASSPDRNPMNTEAFF,TGTGCCAGCAGTCCCGACAGGAATCCCATGAACACTGAAGCTTTCTTT
many,.,TRBJ2-7,TRBV7-2,16,CASSPSSKPTAYEQYF,TGTGCCAGCAGCCCCTCGTCTAAGCCCACCGCCTACGAGCAGTACTTC
few,.,TRBJ1-5,TRBV28,13,CASSLFTNQPQHF,TGTGCCAGCAGTTTATTTACCAATCAGCCCCAGCATTTT
many,.,TRBJ2-7,TRBV7-2,10,CAATFDEQYF,TGTGCCGCAACTTTTGACGAGCAGTACTTC
many,TRBD2,TRBJ2-7,TRBV13,16,CASSLDGTSGIYEQYF,TGTGCCAGCAGCTTAGATGGGACTAGCGGGATATACGAGCAGTACTTC
many,.,TRBJ1-5,TRBV6-2/TRBV6-3,13,CASSPTGRQPQHF,TGTGCCAGCAGTCCGACGGGGCGCCAGCCCCAGCATTTT
.,.,TRBJ1-5,TRBV12-3/TRBV12-4,14,CASSLTGSLQPQHF,TGTGCCAGCAGTTTAACAGGTTCGCTTCAGCCCCAGCATTTT
many,.,TRBJ2-7,TRBV27,15,CASSYRGGSSYEQYF,TGTGCCAGCAGTTACCGGGGAGGTAGCTCCTACGAGCAGTACTTC
many,TRBD2,TRBJ2-5,TRBV28,15,CASSSSGRRQETQYF,TGTGCCAGCAGTTCTAGCGGGAGGCGGCAAGAGACCCAGTACTTC
many,TRBD1,TRBJ2-2,TRBV7-8,18,CASRKTGGPRSNTGELFF,TGTGCCAGCCGTAAGACAGGGGGCCCCCGAAGTAACACCGGGGAGCTGTTTTTT
.,.,TRBJ2-7,TRBV28,12,CASSYPPPEQYF,TGTGCCAGCAGTTACCCCCCCCCCGAGCAGTACTTC
many,.,TRBJ2-5,TRBV27,13,CASSLPSQETQYF,TGTGCCAGCAGTTTACCTAGCCAAGAGACCCAGTACTTC
many,TRBD2,TRBJ2-7,TRBV6-2/TRBV6-3,12,CASNSGSYEQYF,TGTGCCAGCAACAGCGGGAGCTACGAGCAGTACTTC
.,TRBD1,TRBJ2-7,TRBV14,15,CASSQVDRGRIEQYF,TGTGCCAGCAGCCAAGTTGACAGGGGGCGCATCGAGCAGTACTTC
.,TRBD1,TRBJ1-2,TRBV11-2,15,CASSSFYRDRTEVTF,TGTGCCAGCAGCTCCTTTTACCGGGACAGGACAGAGGTGACCTTC
many,TRBD2,TRBJ2-2,TRBV11-2,16,CASNPPGLAHTGELFF,TGTGCCAGCAACCCGCCGGGACTAGCTCACACCGGGGAGCTGTTTTTT
many,.,TRBJ2-2,TRBV6-5,14,CASSYSTGTGELFF,TGTGCCAGCAGTTACTCGACCGGGACCGGGGAGCTGTTTTTT
many,TRBD2,TRBJ2-7,TRBV20-1,15,CSAPRASGSSYEQYF,TGCAGTGCTCCCCGCGCTAGCGGGAGTTCCTACGAGCAGTACTTC
many,TRBD2,TRBJ2-2,TRBV7-2,16,CASSTGLAAYTGELFF,TGTGCCAGCAGCACCGGACTAGCGGCTTACACCGGGGAGCTGTTTTTT
.,.,TRBJ1-1,TRBV10-1,13,CASSRNTDSEAFF,TGCGCCAGCAGCCGAAACACAGACAGTGAAGCTTTCTTT
many,.,TRBJ2-3,TRBV12-3/TRBV12-4,13,CASRGRSTDTQYF,TGTGCCAGCAGGGGTAGGAGCACAGATACGCAGTATTTT
.,TRBD1,TRBJ1-6,TRBV20-1,13,CSATGTDNSPLHF,TGCAGTGCCACCGGGACAGATAATTCACCCCTCCACTTT
many,.,TRBJ2-5,TRBV2,15,CASSEPIADKETQYF,TGTGCCAGCAGTGAACCTATAGCGGACAAAGAGACCCAGTACTTC
many,TRBD2,TRBJ2-4,TRBV28,15,CASSPAGEGENIQYF,TGTGCCAGCAGTCCAGCGGGAGAAGGGGAAAACATTCAGTACTTC
many,TRBD2,TRBJ2-5,TRBV11-2,14,CASHDGRKQETQYF,TGTGCCAGCCACGACGGGAGGAAACAAGAGACCCAGTACTTC
many,TRBD2,TRBJ2-7,TRBV24-1,16,CATSDTRTSGSYEQYF,TGTGCCACCAGTGACACGCGGACTAGCGGGAGCTACGAGCAGTACTTC
many,.,TRBJ2-7,TRBV6-1,17,CASSEALRGRGSYEQYF,TGTGCCAGCAGTGAAGCGCTTCGGGGGAGAGGCTCCTACGAGCAGTACTTC
many,.,TRBJ1-2,TRBV11-2,18,CASSLGAPGPQANYGYTF,TGTGCCAGCAGCTTAGGGGCCCCGGGACCGCAAGCTAACTATGGCTACACCTTC